The 14 T cell receptor beta chains below all came from one sample that was sequenced in a study of T cell responses to AZD1222 COVID-19 vaccine (dated by TCRdb to 2020 to 2023). The time point label of this sample denotes: about 28 days (+/-7) after the second vaccine dose. In light of the paper, this sample's treatment or condition label describes: meningococcal conjugate vaccine given as trial control. The protocol used for the library was the immunoSEQ multiplex PCR assay. Held by TCRdb, this immuneACCESS table contains in-frame sequences only and omits some clones. Under half of the omission traces to an unresolved V gene where checked; the cause of the rest is unknown. The sample records about 150,000 clones, 88% of which are singletons. The ten largest clones add up to 4.5% to 5.5% of the sample. The starting material was peripheral blood, obtained 28 days after the second dose of the MenACWY control vaccine. The receptors shown here come from an adult who received the MenACWY meningococcal vaccine as a control.

CDR3 sequence (DNA): TGCGCCAGCAGCCAACTCCGCGGGGGTTACACCGGGGAGCTGTTTTTT. Protein product: CASSQLRGGYTGELFF. The gene calls are TRBV4-1 and TRBJ2-2; 7 bases align to TRBD2. V was clipped by 2 bases and J by 3 bases; unmatched bases: 6. The CDR3 spans 16 residues. CDR1 is MGHRA, CDR2 YSYEKL, per germline.

This clone has a single count. V gene TRBV7-9 combines with J gene TRBJ1-2; 8 nucleotides align to TRBD1. The CDR3 has 13 amino acids. Trimming cost V 3 bases and J 8 bases; bases outside gene matches: 5. CDR1 and CDR2 from the germline V gene are SEHNR and FQNEAQ (reference sequence). In DNA form, the CDR3 reads TGTGCCAGCAGCTTCGAGGACAGGGTCGGCTACACCTTC. Protein sequence: CASSFEDRVGYTF. The full variable domain, in which reference TRBV7-9 and TRBJ1-2 provide the parts outside the CDR3, is DTGVSQNPRHKITKRGQNVTFRCDPISEHNRLYWYRQTLGQGPEFLTYFQNEAQLEKSRLLSDRFSAERPKGSFSTLEIQRTEQGDSAMYLCASSFEDRVGYTFGSGTRLTVV.

The CDR3 loop reads CASSPTSGDYEQYF. For the CDR3, the DNA is TGTGCCAGCTCACCTACTAGCGGGGACTACGAGCAGTACTTC. The chain employs TRBV18 and TRBJ2-7; 10 bases are shared with TRBD2. CDR3 length equals 14 residues. Per the germline V gene, CDR1 is KGHSH and CDR2 is LQKENI. With V trimmed by 3 bases and J by 3 bases, 2 bases remained unmatched.

This chain links TRBV18 with TRBJ1-2, with D tentatively TRBD1 (5 bases). The germline gives CDR1 KGHSH, CDR2 LQKENI. With 1 base removed from V and 3 bases from J, the gap between germline ends came to 12 bases. This CDR3 is 15 amino acids long. The CDR3 DNA reads as TGTGCCAGCTCACCACGGGCAGGGTATGACTATGGCTACACCTTC. It is translated as CASSPRAGYDYGYTF.

The chain links TRBV28 to TRBJ1-1; maybe TRBD1 (6 bases). CDR3 length equals 13 residues. The ends were cut back, 9 bases at V and 5 bases at J, with 16 bases in the middle. In germline, CDR1 is MDHEN, CDR2 SYDVKM. The CDR3 protein is CASNPQGGTEAFF. Written as DNA, the CDR3 is TGTGCCAGTAACCCACAGGGAGGGACTGAAGCTTTCTTT.

The chain uses TRBV7-3 and TRBJ2-3; TRBD1 or TRBD2 may be the D gene (5 bases each). CDR3 length: 15 residues. Germline values: CDR1 SGHTA, CDR2 FQGTGA. V lost 6 bases and J 2 bases, leaving 15 bases between the germline ends. The CDR3 spells CASSTRGDPTDTQYF. The CDR3 DNA reads as TGTGCCAGCAGTACGAGGGGTGATCCCACAGATACGCAGTATTTT.

The rearrangement joins TRBV20-1 to TRBJ1-2; D not resolved. Germline-derived CDR1 and CDR2 are DFQATT and SNEGSKA (reference sequence). This CDR3 comprises 13 residues. V lost 3 bases, J lost 5 bases, and 13 bases lay in between. In nucleotides, the CDR3 is TGCAGTGCTAGTAGCGTCAGTCGGTATGGCTACACCTTC. Protein sequence: CSASSVSRYGYTF.

The chain joins TRBV27 to TRBJ1-2, with D unclear. Germline CDR1 is MNHEY and CDR2 is SMNVEV (reference sequence). V lost 6 bases and J 5 bases, leaving 10 bases between the germline ends. CDR3 length: 12 residues. The CDR3 DNA sequence: TGTGCCAGCAGGCACAGAGAATATGGCTACACCTTC. Residues: CASRHREYGYTF.

This chain links TRBV12-3 or TRBV12-4 with TRBJ2-2; the D is unclear. The CDR3 is 12 residues long. V lost 0 bases and J 8 bases, leaving 4 bases between the germline ends. This chain's CDR3 is CASSLAQGELFF. The CDR3 bases are TGTGCCAGCAGTTTAGCGCAGGGGGAGCTGTTTTTT.

The V and J genes are TRBV5-1 and TRBJ1-1; TRBD1 is a possible D gene (6 bases). Germline values: CDR1 SGHRS, CDR2 YFSETQ. V dropped 4 bases and J dropped 5 bases, with 12 bases sitting between them. CDR3 length: 13 residues. CDR3 bases: TGCGCCAGCAGCCCTGTAGGGGGGACTGAAGCTTTCTTT. This sequence encodes CASSPVGGTEAFF.

V is TRBV30 and J is TRBJ1-2; no clear D gene. The germline V gene encodes CDR1 GTSNPN and CDR2 SVGIG (reference sequence). Trimming took 2 bases from V and 3 from J, leaving 13 bases between them. This CDR3 comprises 14 residues. In nucleotides, the CDR3 is TGTGCCTGGAGTCACGTGGTTACTCACTATGGCTACACCTTC. Translation gives CAWSHVVTHYGYTF. The full variable domain, in which reference TRBV30 and TRBJ1-2 provide the parts outside the CDR3, is SQTIHQWPATLVQPVGSPLSLECTVEGTSNPNLYWYRQAAGRGLQLLFYSVGIGQISSEVPQNLSASRPQDRQFILSSKKLLLSDSGFYLCAWSHVVTHYGYTFGSGTRLTVV.

The chain uses TRBV7-2 and TRBJ2-5; D is ambiguous. The CDR3 totals 13 residues. Trimming took 1 base from V and 9 from J, leaving 12 bases between them. The germline gives CDR1 SGHTA, CDR2 FQGNSA. This CDR3 is CASSLEVGRAQYF. CDR3 DNA sequence: TGTGCCAGCAGCTTAGAAGTGGGAAGGGCCCAGTACTTC. Together with reference TRBV7-2 and TRBJ2-5, the CDR3 gives the full variable domain: GAGVSQSPSNKVTEKGKDVELRCDPISGHTALYWYRQSLGQGLEFLIYFQGNSAPDKSGLPSDRFSAERTGGSVSTLTIQRTQQEDSAVYLCASSLEVGRAQYFGPGTRLLVL.

This chain links TRBV7-2 with TRBJ1-2; D is ambiguous. From germline, CDR1 is SGHTA and CDR2 FQGNSA. Trimming left V 2 bases short and J 8 bases short, with 12 bases between. This CDR3 contains 13 residues. The CDR3 DNA reads TGTGCCAGCAGCTTAACCCGGGGTCGGGGCTACACCTTC. It specifies CASSLTRGRGYTF.

This chain connects TRBV5-4 to TRBJ1-1; maybe TRBD1 (5 bases). V lost 3 bases to trimming and J lost 0 bases, with 9 bases between them. The V gene's germline CDR1 is SGHNT and CDR2 YYREEE (reference sequence). The CDR3 loop spans 14 amino acids. The DNA for the CDR3 is TGTGCCAGCAGCTCTCAGGGTCTGAACACTGAAGCTTTCTTT. Its translation is CASSSQGLNTEAFF.